There are many counts of the clone carrying this TCR beta chain. The antigen is unknown. This entry is derived from a study of T cells in Graves' hyperthyroidism and ophthalmopathy. Findings of the study overall: Blood also held most thyroid clonotypes expanded beyond 0.001.

The germline gives CDR1 KGHSH, CDR2 LQKENI. The CDR3 sequence is 15 residues long. The V gene end was trimmed by 3 bases and the J gene end by 6 bases; junction bases not matched to a gene: 8. The CDR3 regions of TCR beta were amplified from RNA transcripts. With the HTBI primer set, the TCR CDR3 went through a first round of RT-PCR. TCRdb re-analysed the multiplex PCR reads in MiXCR, keeping a single row per CDR3 protein. The repertoire holds under 400,000 distinct CDR3 sequences, approximately 13% seen once, with 9.2% in the top ten. Sequencing was performed on blood. The chain joins TRBV18 to TRBJ2-5, with 9 bases lining up with TRBD1. This receptor was obtained from a woman aged 18-29 years with Graves' hyperthyroidism. CDR3 in amino acids: CASSPSGQGRKTQYF. The CDR3 bases are TGTGCCAGCTCACCCTCAGGACAGGGGAGAAAGACCCAGTACTTC.